This is a list of T cell receptor beta chains from one sample in a study of blood T cell repertoires in COVID-19. Assay: immunoSEQ multiplex PCR; the TCRdb copy retains only in-frame clones and omits some. The sample lists 150,000 to 200,000 clones, approximately 82% seen once, with approximately 15% in the top ten. Material for sequencing was PBMCs or T cells enriched from blood (not recorded which). These receptors were obtained from a woman aged 50 to 60 who had recovered from COVID-19. CDR3s include the opening cysteine and the closing phenylalanine or tryptophan. The order of the fields is J gene, V gene, D gene, clone size, CDR3 DNA, CDR3 protein. D genes are given only for firm matches. Some rows mark clone size as missing; the rest say once, few, many or name a class of expanded clone.

J: TRBJ2-3
V: TRBV19
D: TRBD2
size: -
DNA: TGTGCCAGTAGTATAGCGGCGGGAGCGGGAGATACGCAGTATTTT
CDR3: CASSIAAGAGDTQYF

J: TRBJ1-1
V: TRBV5-4
D: -
size: -
DNA: TGTGCCAGCAGCCCTGCCGGGACGGGGGGGACTGAAGCTTTCTTT
CDR3: CASSPAGTGGTEAFF

J: TRBJ2-1
V: TRBV14
D: -
size: many
DNA: TGTGCCAGCAGCCCCCGGGACTACAATGAGCAGTTCTTC
CDR3: CASSPRDYNEQFF

J: TRBJ2-6
V: TRBV6-1
D: TRBD1
size: -
DNA: TGTGCCAGCAGTGACGGACAGGGTGGGGCCAACGTCCTGACTTTC
CDR3: CASSDGQGGANVLTF

J: TRBJ2-2
V: TRBV6-2/TRBV6-3
D: TRBD1
size: -
DNA: TGTGCCAGCAGTTACCTCCGGACAGGGCTGAGCACCGGGGAGCTGTTTTTT
CDR3: CASSYLRTGLSTGELFF

J: TRBJ1-5
V: TRBV19
D: TRBD1
size: -
DNA: TGTGCCAGTAAGGGACAGGGTCCTCAGCCCCAGCATTTT
CDR3: CASKGQGPQPQHF

J: TRBJ2-3
V: TRBV5-1
D: -
size: -
DNA: TGCGCCAGCAGCTTGGTGCCCCGCGCGGTGGGTCCAACCAATCTCTATTTT
CDR3: CASSLVPRAVGPTNLYF

J: TRBJ2-2
V: TRBV7-6
D: TRBD1
size: -
DNA: TGTGCCAGCAGCGGACAGGGGGCTACGGTCACCGGGGAGCTGTTTTTT
CDR3: CASSGQGATVTGELFF

J: TRBJ2-2
V: TRBV5-1
D: TRBD2
size: -
DNA: TGCGCCAGCAGCCAGGGACTAGCGGGAGTAGGGGAGCTGTTTTTT
CDR3: CASSQGLAGVGELFF

J: TRBJ2-7
V: TRBV30
D: TRBD2
size: -
DNA: TGTGCCTGGACTGTAGGACTAGCGGGAAAGTACGAGCAGTACTTC
CDR3: CAWTVGLAGKYEQYF

J: TRBJ1-1
V: TRBV6-1
D: TRBD1
size: -
DNA: TGTGCCAGCAGTGAACAGGGGGATCTGAACACTGAAGCTTTCTTT
CDR3: CASSEQGDLNTEAFF

J: TRBJ2-5
V: TRBV19
D: TRBD1
size: -
DNA: TGTGCCAGTAGCGTTAGACAGGGGGAGACCCAGTACTTC
CDR3: CASSVRQGETQYF

J: TRBJ1-2
V: TRBV3-1/TRBV3-2
D: -
size: -
DNA: TGTGCCAGCAGCCAGGAGGGTTGGGGCTACACCTTC
CDR3: CASSQEGWGYTF

J: TRBJ2-5
V: TRBV5-6
D: TRBD2
size: -
DNA: TGTGCCAGCAGCTTGGCCGGGTTTCCGGCGGGAGTCCAAGAGACCCAGTACTTC
CDR3: CASSLAGFPAGVQETQYF

J: TRBJ1-2
V: TRBV19
D: TRBD1
size: few
DNA: TGTGCCAGTAGTATAGAAGGGACAGGATCTCGCTACACCTTC
CDR3: CASSIEGTGSRYTF

J: TRBJ1-3
V: TRBV28
D: TRBD1
size: -
DNA: TGTGCCAGCAGAACGACAGGGACTGGAAACACCATATATTTT
CDR3: CASRTTGTGNTIYF

J: TRBJ1-2
V: TRBV28
D: -
size: -
DNA: TGTGCCAGCAGCTTCGATACAGGGAGGGCAGTTGATGGCTACACCTTC
CDR3: CASSFDTGRAVDGYTF

J: TRBJ2-7
V: TRBV9
D: TRBD2
size: -
DNA: TGTGCCAGCAGCGAATCAGCGGGAGCCTCAATCTACGAGCAGTACTTC
CDR3: CASSESAGASIYEQYF

J: TRBJ2-2
V: TRBV3-1/TRBV3-2
D: -
size: -
DNA: TGTGCCAGCAGTCAAGAGACAGGGAACACCGGGGAGCTGTTTTTT
CDR3: CASSQETGNTGELFF

J: TRBJ1-1
V: TRBV5-4
D: -
size: -
DNA: TGTGCCAGCAGCCTATCCGGGAAAGGAGCTTTCTTT
CDR3: CASSLSGKGAFF

J: TRBJ2-1
V: TRBV28
D: -
size: once
DNA: TGTGCCAGCAGTTTAGCAGGGATCTACAATGAGCAGTTCTTC
CDR3: CASSLAGIYNEQFF

J: TRBJ2-3
V: TRBV7-9
D: -
size: -
DNA: TGTGCCAGCAGCGCCCCCGCGGAACACACAGATACGCAGTATTTT
CDR3: CASSAPAEHTDTQYF

J: TRBJ1-5
V: TRBV19
D: -
size: -
DNA: TGTGCCAGTAGTATTGGGGGGAATCGAGATCAGCCCCAGCATTTT
CDR3: CASSIGGNRDQPQHF

J: TRBJ1-1
V: TRBV28
D: TRBD1
size: -
DNA: TGTGCCAGCAGTTTGGCCCTCCAACAGGGGCAGGACACTGAAGCTTTCTTT
CDR3: CASSLALQQGQDTEAFF

J: TRBJ2-2
V: TRBV29-1
D: TRBD2
size: -
DNA: TGCAGCGTCCGACTAGCGCCCGGGGAGCTGTTTTTT
CDR3: CSVRLAPGELFF

J: TRBJ2-5
V: TRBV6-2/TRBV6-3
D: TRBD2
size: few
DNA: TGTGCCAGCAGTACCGGAGTAGCGGGAGGAGGTGAGACCCAGTACTTC
CDR3: CASSTGVAGGGETQYF

J: TRBJ1-3
V: TRBV3-1/TRBV3-2
D: -
size: -
DNA: TGTGCCAGCAGCCCCTTTGTGGTCGGCTCTGGAAACACCATATATTTT
CDR3: CASSPFVVGSGNTIYF

J: TRBJ2-7
V: TRBV7-9
D: -
size: few
DNA: TGTGCCAGCAGCCTAGCCCCACGGGACTACGAGCAGTACTTC
CDR3: CASSLAPRDYEQYF

J: TRBJ2-7
V: TRBV2
D: -
size: few
DNA: TGTGCCAGCAAAGAAAGGGAGCTGAACGAGCAGTACTTC
CDR3: CASKERELNEQYF

J: TRBJ2-4
V: TRBV5-4
D: TRBD2
size: -
DNA: TGTGCCAGCAGCCCGGACGGACTAGCGGGAGGTCCTGGCATTCAGTACTTC
CDR3: CASSPDGLAGGPGIQYF

J: TRBJ1-3
V: TRBV6-5
D: TRBD1
size: -
DNA: TGTGCCAGCAGTTACTCGACAGGGGGGGACACCATATATTTT
CDR3: CASSYSTGGDTIYF

J: TRBJ2-7
V: TRBV19
D: TRBD1
size: -
DNA: TGTGCCAGTAGTATCACAGGGGGCGGACTAAGTGAGCAGTACTTC
CDR3: CASSITGGGLSEQYF

J: TRBJ1-1
V: TRBV15
D: -
size: -
DNA: TGTGCCACCAGCAGAGGGCGCCCACTGGGGGTGGGAGGGGAAAAGACTGAAGCTTTCTTT
CDR3: CATSRGRPLGVGGEKTEAFF

J: TRBJ2-1
V: TRBV10-3
D: -
size: -
DNA: TGTGCCATCAGTGAGTCTCTAGGTTACAATGAGCAGTTCTTC
CDR3: CAISESLGYNEQFF

J: TRBJ1-2
V: TRBV7-2
D: -
size: -
DNA: TGTGCCAGCAGCTTAGCGTGGCGGGGGTCCGGTGGCTACACCTTC
CDR3: CASSLAWRGSGGYTF

J: TRBJ2-2
V: TRBV5-5
D: -
size: -
DNA: TGTGCCAGCAGCTTGGTGGCAGGGGATCGCACCGGGGAGCTGTTTTTT
CDR3: CASSLVAGDRTGELFF

J: TRBJ2-5
V: TRBV29-1
D: -
size: -
DNA: TGCAGCGTTGAGGTTCAGTCAGGAGAGACCCAGTACTTC
CDR3: CSVEVQSGETQYF

J: TRBJ2-1
V: TRBV7-9
D: -
size: -
DNA: TGTGCCAGCAGCCGGTATACCGGGGATTACAATGAGCAGTTCTTC
CDR3: CASSRYTGDYNEQFF

J: TRBJ2-1
V: TRBV2
D: -
size: -
DNA: TGTGCCAGCGGGGCGCTAGCGAACAATGAGCAGTTCTTC
CDR3: CASGALANNEQFF

J: TRBJ2-1
V: TRBV7-3
D: -
size: -
DNA: TGTGCCAGCAATGAGGGCCAACCCTACAATGAGCAGTTCTTC
CDR3: CASNEGQPYNEQFF

J: TRBJ2-5
V: TRBV3-1/TRBV3-2
D: TRBD2
size: -
DNA: TGTGCCAGCAGCCTCTCGGCGGGAGGGTCAGGAGAGACCCAGTACTTC
CDR3: CASSLSAGGSGETQYF

J: TRBJ2-5
V: TRBV19
D: TRBD2
size: once
DNA: TGTGCCAGTAGTATGGCGGGGGGGGAAGGAGAGACCCAGTACTTC
CDR3: CASSMAGGEGETQYF

J: TRBJ2-7
V: TRBV19
D: -
size: -
DNA: TGTGCCAGTAGTATAGAATTTGGCTTCTACGAGCAGTACTTC
CDR3: CASSIEFGFYEQYF

J: TRBJ2-1
V: TRBV7-2
D: TRBD1
size: -
DNA: TGTGCCAGCAGCTTTAACAGGGGGCAGAGATACAATGAGCAGTTCTTC
CDR3: CASSFNRGQRYNEQFF

J: TRBJ1-4
V: TRBV15
D: -
size: -
DNA: TGTGCCACCAGCAGAGCGACAACAACTAATGAAAAACTGTTTTTT
CDR3: CATSRATTTNEKLFF

J: TRBJ2-2
V: TRBV6-4
D: TRBD2
size: -
DNA: TGTGCCAGCAGTGAGAGCGGGAATGGCGGGGAGCTGTTTTTT
CDR3: CASSESGNGGELFF